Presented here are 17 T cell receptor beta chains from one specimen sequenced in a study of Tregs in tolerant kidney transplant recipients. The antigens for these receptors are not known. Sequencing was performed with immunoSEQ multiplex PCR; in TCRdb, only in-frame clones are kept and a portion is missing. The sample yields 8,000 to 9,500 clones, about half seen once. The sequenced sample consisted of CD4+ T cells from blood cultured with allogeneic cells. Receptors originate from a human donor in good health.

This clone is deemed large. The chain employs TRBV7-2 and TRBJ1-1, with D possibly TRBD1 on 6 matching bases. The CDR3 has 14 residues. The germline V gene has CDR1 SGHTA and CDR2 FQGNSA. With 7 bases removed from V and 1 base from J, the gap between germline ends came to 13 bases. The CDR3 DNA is TGTGCCAGCATTAGAGACAGGAGGAACACTGAAGCTTTCTTT. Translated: CASIRDRRNTEAFF. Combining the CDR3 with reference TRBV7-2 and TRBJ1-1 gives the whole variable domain GAGVSQSPSNKVTEKGKDVELRCDPISGHTALYWYRQSLGQGLEFLIYFQGNSAPDKSGLPSDRFSAERTGGSVSTLTIQRTQQEDSAVYLCASIRDRRNTEAFFGQGTRLTVV.

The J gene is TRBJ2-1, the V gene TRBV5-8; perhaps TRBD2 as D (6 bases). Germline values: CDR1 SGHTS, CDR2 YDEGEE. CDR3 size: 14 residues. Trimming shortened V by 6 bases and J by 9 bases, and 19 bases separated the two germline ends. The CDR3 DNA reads TGTGCCAGCACCCTCGGACTATCGATAGGTGAGCAGTTCTTC. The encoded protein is CASTLGLSIGEQFF.

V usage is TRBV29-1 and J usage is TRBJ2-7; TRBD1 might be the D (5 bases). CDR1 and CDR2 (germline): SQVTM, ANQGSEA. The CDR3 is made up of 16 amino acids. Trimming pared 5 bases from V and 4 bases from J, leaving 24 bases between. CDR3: CSVRAPTQAANYEQYF. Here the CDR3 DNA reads TGCAGCGTTAGGGCCCCCACACAGGCAGCGAATTACGAGCAGTACTTC.

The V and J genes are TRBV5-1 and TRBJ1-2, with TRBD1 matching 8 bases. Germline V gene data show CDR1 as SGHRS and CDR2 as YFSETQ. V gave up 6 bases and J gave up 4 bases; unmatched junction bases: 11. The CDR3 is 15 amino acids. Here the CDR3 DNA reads TGCGCCAGCAAGGAGACAGGGGCAAAGGGCTATGGCTACACCTTC. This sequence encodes CASKETGAKGYGYTF. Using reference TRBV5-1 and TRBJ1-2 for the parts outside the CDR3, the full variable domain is KAGVTQTPRYLIKTRGQQVTLSCSPISGHRSVSWYQQTPGQGLQFLFEYFSETQRNKGNFPGRFSGRQFSNSRSEMNVSTLELGDSALYLCASKETGAKGYGYTFGSGTRLTVV.

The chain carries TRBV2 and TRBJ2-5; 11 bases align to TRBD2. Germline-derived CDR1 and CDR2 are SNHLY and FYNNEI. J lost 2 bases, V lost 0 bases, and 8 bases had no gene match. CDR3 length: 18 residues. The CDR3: CASSEAWLAGGHQETQYF. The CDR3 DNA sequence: TGTGCCAGCAGTGAAGCGTGGCTAGCGGGGGGCCATCAAGAGACCCAGTACTTC.

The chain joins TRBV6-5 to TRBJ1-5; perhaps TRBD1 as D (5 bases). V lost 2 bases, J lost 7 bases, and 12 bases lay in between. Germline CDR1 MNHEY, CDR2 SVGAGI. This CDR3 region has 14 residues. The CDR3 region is CASSYGGSGQPQHF. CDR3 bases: TGTGCCAGCAGTTACGGGGGGTCCGGGCAGCCCCAGCATTTT.

The CDR3: CASSPRVSSGSYMEQYF. In nucleotides, the CDR3 is TGTGCCAGCAGCCCCAGGGTGTCTAGCGGGTCCTATATGGAGCAGTACTTC. The chain employs TRBV7-2 and TRBJ2-7, with 8 bases fitting TRBD2. The V gene end was trimmed by 5 bases and the J gene end by 7 bases; junction bases not matched to a gene: 19. Germline CDR1 reads SGHTA; CDR2 reads FQGNSA. The CDR3 is 17 amino acids.

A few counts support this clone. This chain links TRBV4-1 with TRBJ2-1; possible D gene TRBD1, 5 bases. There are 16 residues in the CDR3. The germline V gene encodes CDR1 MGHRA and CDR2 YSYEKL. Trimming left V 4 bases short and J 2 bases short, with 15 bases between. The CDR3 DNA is TGCGCCAGCAGCCTCACAACCGCAGGGACCTACAATGAGCAGTTCTTC. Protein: CASSLTTAGTYNEQFF.

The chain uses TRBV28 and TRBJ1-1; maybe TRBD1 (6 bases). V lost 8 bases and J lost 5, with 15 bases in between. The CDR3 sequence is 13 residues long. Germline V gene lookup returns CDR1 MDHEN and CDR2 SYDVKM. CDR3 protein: CASQRGAETEAFF. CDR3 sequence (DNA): TGTGCCAGCCAAAGGGGGGCGGAAACTGAAGCTTTCTTT.

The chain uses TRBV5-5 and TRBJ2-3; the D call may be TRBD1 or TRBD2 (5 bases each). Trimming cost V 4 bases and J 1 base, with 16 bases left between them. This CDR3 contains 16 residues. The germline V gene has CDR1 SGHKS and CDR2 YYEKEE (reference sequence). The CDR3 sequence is CASSPDWGFGTDTQYF. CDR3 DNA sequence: TGTGCCAGCAGCCCGGACTGGGGCTTCGGCACAGATACGCAGTATTTT. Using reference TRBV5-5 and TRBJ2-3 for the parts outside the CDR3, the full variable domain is DAGVTQSPTHLIKTRGQQVTLRCSPISGHKSVSWYQQVLGQGPQFIFQYYEKEERGRGNFPDRFSARQFPNYSSELNVNALLLGDSALYLCASSPDWGFGTDTQYFGPGTRLTVL.

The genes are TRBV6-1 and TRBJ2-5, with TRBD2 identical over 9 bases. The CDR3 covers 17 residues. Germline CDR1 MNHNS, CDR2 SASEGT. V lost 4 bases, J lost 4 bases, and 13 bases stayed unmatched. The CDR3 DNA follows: TGTGCCAGCAGTGTGTTTGCGGGAGGGCCCTCGGGAGAGACCCAGTACTTC. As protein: CASSVFAGGPSGETQYF.

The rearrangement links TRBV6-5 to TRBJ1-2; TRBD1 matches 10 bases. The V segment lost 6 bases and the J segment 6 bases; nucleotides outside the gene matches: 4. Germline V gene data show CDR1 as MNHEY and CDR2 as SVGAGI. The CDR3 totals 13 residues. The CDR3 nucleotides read TGTGCCAGCAGCCGCGGGACAGGGGATGGCTACACCTTC. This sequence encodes CASSRGTGDGYTF.

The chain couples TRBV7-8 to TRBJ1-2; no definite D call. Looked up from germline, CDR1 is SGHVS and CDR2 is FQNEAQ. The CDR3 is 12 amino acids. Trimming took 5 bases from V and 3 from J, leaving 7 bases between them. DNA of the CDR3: TGTGCCAGCAGCCCCGGGTACTATGGCTACACCTTC. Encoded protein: CASSPGYYGYTF.

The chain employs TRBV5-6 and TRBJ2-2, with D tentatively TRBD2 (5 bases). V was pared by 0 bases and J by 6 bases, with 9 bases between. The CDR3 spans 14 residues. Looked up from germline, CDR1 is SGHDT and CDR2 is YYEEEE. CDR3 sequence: CASSLASRAGELFF. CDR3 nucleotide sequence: TGTGCCAGCAGCTTGGCTAGCCGGGCCGGGGAGCTGTTTTTT.

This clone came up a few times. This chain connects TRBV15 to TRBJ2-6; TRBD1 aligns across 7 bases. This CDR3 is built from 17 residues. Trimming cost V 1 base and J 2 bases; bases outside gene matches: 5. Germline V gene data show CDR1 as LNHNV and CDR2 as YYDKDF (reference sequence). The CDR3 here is CATSRVGGATGANVLTF. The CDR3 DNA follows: TGTGCCACCAGCAGAGTAGGGGGCGCGACTGGGGCCAACGTCCTGACTTTC.

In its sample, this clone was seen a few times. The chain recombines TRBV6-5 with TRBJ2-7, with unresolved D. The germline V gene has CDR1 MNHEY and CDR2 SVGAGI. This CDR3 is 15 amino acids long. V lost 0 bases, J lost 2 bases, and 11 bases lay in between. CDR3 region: CASSYSRSVTYEQYF. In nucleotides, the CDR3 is TGTGCCAGCAGTTACTCAAGGTCAGTGACCTACGAGCAGTACTTC.

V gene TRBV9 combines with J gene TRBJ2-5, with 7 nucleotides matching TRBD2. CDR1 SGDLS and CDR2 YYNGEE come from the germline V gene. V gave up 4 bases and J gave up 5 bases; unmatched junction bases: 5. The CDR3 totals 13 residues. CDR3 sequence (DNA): TGTGCCAGCAGCTCCGGGGGGTTCGAGACCCAGTACTTC. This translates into CASSSGGFETQYF.